What follows describes a single TCR beta chain. What it binds is not known. This specimen comes from a study of OX40 agonist ivuxolimab in advanced cancers. Overall study results and limits: Antigen specificity remained undetermined for the expanded peripheral T cells.

The sampling schedule covered blood at baseline, cycle 4 day 1, and cycle 7 day 1. Sequenced by immunoSEQ multiplex PCR; TCRdb stores in-frame clones only, minus some. The sample includes 70,000 or so clones, around 90% of them seen just once. CDR1 SGHTA and CDR2 FQGNSA come from the germline V gene. The V end lost 3 bases, the J end lost 4 bases, and 17 bases lay between the germline ends. The CDR3 covers 16 residues. The sample consisted of CD4+ or CD8+ T cells sorted from blood, taken in a trial of the OX40 agonist ivuxolimab. The V gene is TRBV7-2, the J gene TRBJ2-3; D is possibly TRBD2 (6 bases). This receptor was identified in an adult with an advanced solid tumor such as melanoma, head and neck, liver or kidney cancer. This CDR3 reads CASSFTLVGGADTQYF. The DNA for the CDR3 is TGTGCCAGCAGCTTTACCCTAGTGGGAGGCGCAGATACGCAGTATTTT.